The 28 T cell receptor beta chains below all came from one sample that was sequenced in a study of T cell repertoires in cytomegalovirus infection. The antigens of these receptors remain unknown. Via MiXCR, TCRdb re-called the reads, giving one row per CDR3 protein. The data contain about 770,000 distinct CDR3 sequences, about 29% of them singletons. The sample in question was cultured CD8+ T cells from PBMCs, obtained from culture after CMV antigen stimulation. All receptors derive from a human donor in good health (CMV status not recorded). Some clones in this sample may be carry-over from other donors' samples.

The CDR3 protein is CASSGDPWGNYEQYF. Here the CDR3 DNA reads TGTGCCAGCAGCGGGGACCCGTGGGGAAACTACGAGCAGTACTTC. The chain is built from TRBV7-4 and TRBJ2-7, with D perhaps being TRBD1 or TRBD2 (5 bases each). Germline V lookup: CDR1 SGHVT, CDR2 SQSDAQ. V dropped 5 bases and J dropped 3 bases, with 17 bases sitting between them. CDR3 length: 15 amino acids.

This clonotype was picked up a small number of times. Here the CDR3 reads CASRGGSSYEQYV. The CDR3 nucleotides are TGTGCCAGCAGGGGAGGGAGCTCCTACGAGCAGTACGTC. The rearrangement joins TRBV28 to TRBJ2-7; 7 positions agree with TRBD2. Per the germline V gene, CDR1 is MDHEN and CDR2 is SYDVKM. Germline trimming cut 6 bases from V and 0 bases from J; bases unmatched to any gene: 2. This CDR3 comprises 13 residues.

This rearrangement joins TRBV7-9 to TRBJ2-5; D perhaps matches TRBD2 (6 bases). CDR1 SEHNR and CDR2 FQNEAQ come from the germline V gene (reference sequence). Trimming cost V 10 bases and J 4 bases, with 25 bases left between them. The CDR3 has 16 residues. CDR3 in amino acids: CANSPGLTEGRETQYF. CDR3 DNA sequence: TGTGCCAACAGTCCGGGCCTCACGGAGGGTCGAGAGACCCAGTACTTC.

The chain recombines TRBV6-5 with TRBJ2-3, with 8 bases lining up with TRBD2. The germline gives CDR1 MNHEY, CDR2 SVGAGI. The CDR3 has 17 residues. Trimming at V came to 0 bases and at J to 5 bases, leaving 10 bases not matched to a gene. The CDR3 spells CASSYSVNPSGGDTQYF. The CDR3 coding sequence is TGTGCCAGCAGTTACTCTGTCAATCCCAGCGGGGGAGATACGCAGTATTTT.

This clonotype was seen many times. J is TRBJ2-3 and V is TRBV7-8; D is unclear. Per germline, CDR1 SGHVS and CDR2 FQNEAQ. The CDR3 length is 11 residues. The V gene lost 1 base and the J gene lost 9 bases, with 5 bases spanning the gap. The CDR3 DNA sequence: TGTGCCAGCAGCTTAGAAAGGACGCAGTATTTT. Protein sequence: CASSLERTQYF.

The V call is TRBV11-2, the J call TRBJ2-7, with 10 bases identical to TRBD2. Germline CDR1 and CDR2: SGHAT and FQNNGV. V lost 3 bases, J lost 0 bases, and 8 bases stayed unmatched. The CDR3 contains 17 residues. Here the CDR3 DNA reads TGTGCCAGCAGCTTTACAGGACTAGCGGATATCTCCTACGAGCAGTACTTC. Translation: CASSFTGLADISYEQYF.

The CDR3 here is CASSLGFPDTQYF. As DNA, the CDR3 is TGTGCCAGCAGCTTAGGATTCCCAGATACGCAGTATTTT. This chain links TRBV7-8 with TRBJ2-3; D gene uncertain. V lost 1 base and J 4 bases, leaving 6 bases between the germline ends. The germline V gene has CDR1 SGHVS and CDR2 FQNEAQ. The CDR3 has 13 amino acids.

The chain links TRBV5-1 to TRBJ1-1; D is possibly TRBD1 (5 bases). This CDR3 contains 15 residues. CDR1 and CDR2 from the germline V gene are SGHRS and YFSETQ. The V end was cut by 4 bases, the J end by 1 base, with 14 bases between. The CDR3 loop is CASSPTTAPNTEAFF. The CDR3 nucleotides are TGCGCCAGCAGCCCCACGACAGCTCCGAACACTGAAGCTTTCTTT.

J is TRBJ2-1 and V is TRBV27; 13 bases are a match to TRBD2. The germline V gene encodes CDR1 MNHEY and CDR2 SMNVEV (reference sequence). This CDR3 is 15 amino acids long. Trimming took 6 bases from V and 4 from J; bases not matched to a gene: 3. The CDR3 region has the DNA TGTGCCAGCAGGGGGACTAGCGGGGCTTACAATGAGCAGTTCTTC. Amino acid sequence: CASRGTSGAYNEQFF.

In its sample, this clonotype was seen many times. The rearrangement joins TRBV7-2 to TRBJ1-1; the match to TRBD1 covers 7 bases. This CDR3 has 13 residues. The trim removed 11 bases at V and 3 bases at J, leaving 9 bases unmatched. The germline V gene encodes CDR1 SGHTA and CDR2 FQGNSA. CDR3 residues: CASRQGGYTEAFF. CDR3 DNA: TGTGCCTCCCGACAGGGTGGGTACACTGAAGCTTTCTTT.

The chain links TRBV28 to TRBJ1-1; D may be TRBD1 (5 bases). V was shortened by 3 bases and J by 3 bases, with 14 bases between the two germline ends. The CDR3 runs 15 residues. Per the germline V gene, CDR1 is MDHEN and CDR2 is SYDVKM. In DNA form, the CDR3 reads TGTGCCAGCAGTTTTGGGACTACGTCGGACACTGAAGCTTTCTTT. Encoded protein: CASSFGTTSDTEAFF.

This clonotype appeared a few times. V is TRBV28 and J is TRBJ1-1; possible D gene TRBD1, 6 bases. The CDR3 runs to 15 residues. Trimming took off 5 bases at V and 6 bases at J, with 19 bases between the two ends. CDR1 is MDHEN, CDR2 SYDVKM, per germline. CDR3 amino acids: CASSATQGSDPEAFF. CDR3 bases: TGTGCCAGCAGTGCAACACAGGGCTCGGACCCTGAAGCTTTCTTT. Supplemented by reference TRBV28 and TRBJ1-1, the full variable domain reads DVKVTQSSRYLVKRTGEKVFLECVQDMDHENMFWYRQDPGLGLRLIYFSYDVKMKEKGDIPEGYSVSREKKERFSLILESASTNQTSMYLCASSATQGSDPEAFFGQGTRLTVV.

The rearrangement uses TRBV4-1 and TRBJ2-5; TRBD1 or TRBD2 may be the D gene (5 bases each). CDR1 and CDR2 from the germline V gene are MGHRA and YSYEKL. CDR3 length: 15 residues. The V and J ends lost 4 bases and 2 bases respectively, with 14 bases between them. CDR3 loop: CASSRWDGRQETQYF. CDR3 nucleotide sequence: TGCGCCAGCAGCCGATGGGACGGAAGACAAGAGACCCAGTACTTC.

The V and J genes are TRBV27 and TRBJ1-2; D gene unclear. V was clipped by 1 base and J by 3 bases, with 9 bases between them. Germline CDR1 reads MNHEY; CDR2 reads SMNVEV (reference sequence). The CDR3 sequence is 14 residues long. CDR3 sequence (DNA): TGTGCCAGCAGTTTATTTCCGGGCCACTATGGCTACACCTTC. Amino acids: CASSLFPGHYGYTF.

The chain links TRBV14 to TRBJ2-2; 9 bases fit TRBD1. Germline values: CDR1 SGHDN, CDR2 FVKESK. Trimming removed 4 bases from V and 6 bases from J; junction bases left unmatched: 9. The CDR3 loop spans 16 amino acids. In DNA, the CDR3 is TGTGCCAGCAGCCCCCGGGACAGGGCATCATCCGGGGAGCTGTTTTTT. Translating it yields CASSPRDRASSGELFF. Full variable domain (remainder filled in from reference TRBV14 and TRBJ2-2): EAGVTQFPSHSVIEKGQTVTLRCDPISGHDNLYWYRRVMGKEIKFLLHFVKESKQDESGMPNNRFLAERTGGTYSTLKVQPAELEDSGVYFCASSPRDRASSGELFFGEGSRLTVL.

V is TRBV20-1 and J is TRBJ2-1; maybe TRBD2 (5 bases). This CDR3 spans 13 amino acids. V dropped 8 bases and J dropped 0 bases, with 11 bases sitting between them. Germline V lookup: CDR1 DFQATT, CDR2 SNEGSKA (reference sequence). CDR3 nucleotide sequence: TGCAGTCTCAGAGGGATCTCCTACAATGAGCAGTTCTTC. Its translation: CSLRGISYNEQFF.

This clonotype showed up just a few times. J is TRBJ1-5 and V is TRBV7-2; D unresolved. The CDR3 is 17 amino acids. Looked up from germline, CDR1 is SGHTA and CDR2 is FQGNSA. The germline V and J ends were trimmed by 5 bases and 6 bases, with 23 bases remaining between them. As DNA, the CDR3 is TGTGCCAGCAGCGAGGAGGGCCTCTGGGGTGGGAGTCAGCCCCAGCATTTT. It encodes CASSEEGLWGGSQPQHF.

This chain links TRBV7-9 with TRBJ2-5; 12 bases match TRBD2. The CDR3 runs to 15 residues. The germline gives CDR1 SEHNR, CDR2 FQNEAQ (reference sequence). Trimming took 9 bases from V and 2 from J; bases not matched to a gene: 7. As DNA, the CDR3 is TGTGCCAGTCGAAGGACTAGCGGGACTCAAGAGACCCAGTACTTC. This encodes CASRRTSGTQETQYF.

The chain carries TRBV27 and TRBJ2-2, with 10 bases lining up with TRBD1. The CDR3 runs 15 residues. The J segment lost 7 bases and the V segment lost 7 bases, leaving 9 bases of the junction unmatched. Germline V gene sequence: CDR1 MNHEY, CDR2 SMNVEV (reference sequence). CDR3 region: CASIDRGRYGGELFF. The CDR3 DNA sequence: TGTGCCAGCATTGACAGGGGGCGGTATGGCGGGGAGCTGTTTTTT.

CDR3 nucleotide sequence: TGTGCCAGCAGCCTGAGGGCACAGGGAGGGCCGAACACCGGGGAGCTGTTTTTT. It encodes CASSLRAQGGPNTGELFF. V and J are TRBV7-6 and TRBJ2-2; D is perhaps TRBD2 (7 bases). CDR1 is SGHVS, CDR2 FNYEAQ, per germline. The CDR3 is 18 residues long. Trimming took off 5 bases at V and 0 bases at J, with 19 bases between the two ends.

The gene calls are TRBV6-2 or TRBV6-3 and TRBJ2-7; no clear D. Deletions cut 6 bases from V and 7 bases from J, with 16 bases between. Germline V lookup: CDR1 MNHEY, CDR2 SVGEGT. The CDR3 contains 13 residues. DNA of the CDR3: TGTGCCAGCAGCACCACTACTCCGTGGGAGCAGTACGTC. The encoded protein is CASSTTTPWEQYV.

V is TRBV11-2 and J is TRBJ1-1; D is ambiguous. This CDR3 has 14 amino acids. With 5 bases removed from V and 4 bases from J, the gap between germline ends came to 14 bases. The germline gives CDR1 SGHAT, CDR2 FQNNGV. CDR3 coding DNA: TGTGCCAGCAGCCTCTATGTCGCCGGCACTGAAGCTTTCTTT. Encoded protein: CASSLYVAGTEAFF.

This clonotype was seen a handful of times. This sequence joins TRBV6-6 and TRBJ2-1; D not resolved. Germline lookup yields CDR1 MNHNY and CDR2 SVGAGI (reference sequence). The CDR3 is made up of 12 amino acids. V dropped 4 bases and J dropped 8 bases, with 9 bases sitting between them. Here the CDR3 DNA reads TGTGCCAGCAGTTCCCAAGTAGATGAGCAGTTCTTC. Amino acid sequence: CASSSQVDEQFF.

This clonotype was recorded a few times. This sequence joins TRBV20-1 and TRBJ2-1; no clear D. The length of the CDR3 is 16 residues. Trimming pared 5 bases from V and 4 bases from J, leaving 21 bases between. Germline CDR1 is DFQATT and CDR2 is SNEGSKA (reference sequence). This CDR3 is CSARPLGTVLYNEQFF. The CDR3 DNA follows: TGCAGTGCTCGGCCTTTGGGTACCGTTTTATACAATGAGCAGTTCTTC.

On this clonotype: Given a much more abundant clone one base away, this may be a read error. This chain links TRBV7-8 with TRBJ1-6, with D tentatively TRBD1 (5 bases). Germline V lookup: CDR1 SGHVS, CDR2 FQNEAQ. There are 16 residues in the CDR3. The CDR3 coding sequence is TGTGCCAGCAGCTTAAGGCGGGACTCCTATGATTCACCCCTCCACTTT. Translation gives CASSLRRDSYDSPLHF.

The V gene is TRBV4-1, the J gene TRBJ2-1, with 7 positions matching TRBD2. The germline V gene encodes CDR1 MGHRA and CDR2 YSYEKL. V trimming: 9 bases; J trimming: 9 bases; junction bases outside the gene matches: 17. CDR3 length: 15 residues. The CDR3, as DNA: TGCGCCAGTGGGGGGGATTCAGGGTACATCGGTGAGCAGTTCTTC. This sequence encodes CASGGDSGYIGEQFF.

V usage is TRBV20-1 and J usage is TRBJ1-2; D is possibly TRBD1 (5 bases). CDR1 is DFQATT and CDR2 is SNEGSKA in the germline V gene (reference sequence). Trimming shortened V by 5 bases and J by 3 bases, and 10 bases separated the two germline ends. The CDR3 is 12 amino acids. The CDR3 is CSAPSTDYGYTF. Here the CDR3 DNA reads TGCAGTGCTCCCTCGACAGACTATGGCTACACCTTC.

The rearrangement uses TRBV9 and TRBJ2-3; 9 nucleotides align to TRBD2. Germline loops: CDR1 SGDLS, CDR2 YYNGEE. This CDR3 is 15 amino acids long. The V segment lost 4 bases and the J segment 4 bases; nucleotides outside the gene matches: 7. The CDR3 protein is CASSPAGGRPDTQYF. In DNA form, the CDR3 reads TGTGCCAGCAGCCCGGCGGGGGGGCGCCCAGATACGCAGTATTTT.